This is a list of T cell receptor beta chains from one sample in a study of liver allograft versus peripheral blood T cells. TCRdb reanalysed the reads using MiXCR and keeps one entry per CDR3 protein. Among 9,500 to 12,000 distinct CDR3 sequences listed, 19% were seen once. These receptors all stem from a human patient who had a liver transplant. Some of the T cells may derive from the graft donor. Both conserved end residues are part of each CDR3. A D gene is named only where the DNA matches it firmly. Some rows mark clone size as missing; the rest say once, few, many or name a class of expanded clone.

j_gene	v_gene	d_gene	abundance	CDR3nt	CDR3aa
TRBJ2-2	TRBV11-3	.	.	TGTGCCAGCAGCTTAGGTCAGGAGTACACCGGGGAGCTGTTTTTT	CASSLGQEYTGELFF
TRBJ2-1	TRBV24-1	TRBD1	many	TGTGCCACCAGAAGGACAGGAAACAATGAGCAGTTCTTC	CATRRTGNNEQFF
TRBJ2-3	TRBV10-3	.	.	TGTGCCATCAGTGGTAACGAACGGGATACGCAGTATTTT	CAISGNERDTQYF
TRBJ2-1	TRBV5-4	TRBD2	many	TGTGCCAGCAGATTAGCGGGGGTCTACAATGAGCAGTTCTTC	CASRLAGVYNEQFF
TRBJ2-7	TRBV5-6	.	.	TGTGCCAGCAGCTTGGGGAATTACGAGCAGTACTTC	CASSLGNYEQYF
TRBJ2-5	TRBV19	TRBD1	.	TGTGCCAGTAGTATACAGGGGGCCCTTTCAGAGACCCAGTACTTC	CASSIQGALSETQYF
TRBJ2-1	TRBV20-1	TRBD2	few	TGCAGTGCTTTTAGCGGGGGGGCCACAAATGAGCAGTTCTTC	CSAFSGGATNEQFF
TRBJ1-1	TRBV5-1	TRBD1	.	TGCGCCAGCAGCTCCCAGGGGGCGACTGAAGCTTTCTTT	CASSSQGATEAFF
TRBJ2-1	TRBV10-1	.	few	TGCGCCAGCAGTGAGTCTCGAGGGGCTTGCCAGTTCTTC	CASSESRGACQFF
TRBJ1-6	TRBV18	.	medium-sized	TGTGCCAGCTCACTGGAAGTTAGCTCCTATAATTCACCCCTCCACTTT	CASSLEVSSYNSPLHF
TRBJ2-5	TRBV9	.	many	TGTGCCAGCAGCCCCCGGTTAGCGGCCCAGGAGACCCAGTACTTC	CASSPRLAAQETQYF
TRBJ2-2	TRBV19	TRBD1	medium-sized	TGTGCCAGTCTAGGACAGGAGAACACCGGGGAGCTGTTTTTT	CASLGQENTGELFF
TRBJ2-3	TRBV6-1	.	medium-sized	TGTGCCAGCAGGAGAGAAGGTTCAGATACGCAGTATTTT	CASRREGSDTQYF
TRBJ2-5	TRBV15	.	few	TGTGCCACCAGCAGAGACAGGGGCCAAGAGACCCAGTACTTC	CATSRDRGQETQYF
TRBJ1-5	TRBV5-6	.	.	TGTGCCAGCAGCTTCCAAGGGCGTCAGCCCCAGCATTTT	CASSFQGRQPQHF
TRBJ1-5	TRBV6-6	.	medium-sized	TGTGCCAGCAGTTACTCGGAGCCAGTTAGCAATCAGCCCCAGCATTTT	CASSYSEPVSNQPQHF
TRBJ1-5	TRBV12-3/TRBV12-4	.	.	TGTGCCAGCAGTTTCTCCTATAGCAATCAGCCCCAGCATTTT	CASSFSYSNQPQHF
TRBJ2-7	TRBV7-9	TRBD1	few	TGTGCCAGCAGCTCGGGACAGGGGAACGAGCAGTACTTC	CASSSGQGNEQYF
TRBJ1-6	TRBV6-1	.	few	TGTGCCAGCAGTGGAGTTCGAGATAATTCACCCCTCCACTTT	CASSGVRDNSPLHF
TRBJ2-7	TRBV6-1	TRBD1	.	TGTGCCAGCAGTGCCCTGGCCCTTGGGACAGGGTCCTACGAGCAGTACTTC	CASSALALGTGSYEQYF
TRBJ1-5	TRBV6-8	.	.	TGTGCCAGCGGGAGGGGGATGTGGCAGCCCCAGCATTTT	CASGRGMWQPQHF
TRBJ2-6	TRBV6-5	TRBD2	medium-sized	TGTGCCAGCAGGTCAGCGGGGGGGCAGTTTCCTGGGGCCAACGTCCTGACTTTC	CASRSAGGQFPGANVLTF
TRBJ1-1	TRBV6-6	.	.	TGTGCCAGCAGTTATGACGTGAACACTGAAGCTTTCTTT	CASSYDVNTEAFF
TRBJ2-7	TRBV5-6	TRBD2	.	TGTGCCAGCAGCTTGGCCTGGGAAAGCGGGAGGGTTGTCGTCTACGAGCAGTACTTC	CASSLAWESGRVVVYEQYF
TRBJ1-3	TRBV28	.	.	TGTGCCAGCATCCTAGGACCGGCTGGAAACACCATATATTTT	CASILGPAGNTIYF
TRBJ1-4	TRBV5-4	.	few	TGTGCCAGCAGCATCACTGGGGTGGGGGAAAAACTGTTTTTT	CASSITGVGEKLFF
TRBJ1-1	TRBV20-1	.	few	TGCAGTGCCCCGGAGGACCGAGGGACTTTCTTT	CSAPEDRGTFF
TRBJ1-2	TRBV28	.	medium-sized	TGTGCCAGCAGCGACTATGGCTACACCTTC	CASSDYGYTF
TRBJ2-7	TRBV10-2	.	few	TGCGCCAGCAGTGGAAGTAGGGCTTACGAGCAGTACTTC	CASSGSRAYEQYF
TRBJ2-1	TRBV27	.	medium-sized	TGTGCCAGCAGTACCGCGTCCAGGGGCGTATTCGATGAGCAGTTCTTC	CASSTASRGVFDEQFF
TRBJ2-5	TRBV18	TRBD2	medium-sized	TGTGCCAGCTCACCAAGGCAAGCGGGGGGCGGCGAGACCCAGTACTTC	CASSPRQAGGGETQYF
TRBJ2-7	TRBV19	.	medium-sized	TGTGCCAGTAGTATGATGCCGACAAGGCCAACCTACGAGCAGTACTTC	CASSMMPTRPTYEQYF
TRBJ2-3	TRBV2	TRBD1	.	TGTGCCAGCAGTGTTAGGACAGGGGGGACAGATACGCAGTATTTT	CASSVRTGGTDTQYF
TRBJ1-2	TRBV20-1	.	.	TGCAGTGCTAGCTCCGGGCAGGCAGATGGCTACACCTTC	CSASSGQADGYTF
TRBJ1-1	TRBV15	.	.	TGTGCCACCAGCAGGGATCGGATCAACACTGAAGCTTTCTTT	CATSRDRINTEAFF
TRBJ1-1	TRBV7-9	.	.	TGTGCCACCACTGCCAGGTCGAACACTGAAGCTTTCTTT	CATTARSNTEAFF
TRBJ1-1	TRBV7-9	.	.	TGTGCCGGTGATCCGGGTCGGACTGAAGCTTTCTTT	CAGDPGRTEAFF
TRBJ1-2	TRBV12-3/TRBV12-4	.	.	TGTGCCAGCAGTTTCACCCGGTACTATGGCTACACCTTC	CASSFTRYYGYTF
TRBJ2-1	TRBV6-6	.	.	TGTGCCAGCAGTTGGACTGGAGACAATGAGCAGTTCTTC	CASSWTGDNEQFF
TRBJ1-4	TRBV27	TRBD1	few	TGTGCCAGCAGTCCACGACAGGGGAATGAAAAACTGTTTTTT	CASSPRQGNEKLFF
TRBJ2-1	TRBV19	TRBD1	medium-sized	TGTGCCAGTAGTCCCAGGGGGTGGGGACAGGGGGCTAGTGAGCAGTTCTTC	CASSPRGWGQGASEQFF
TRBJ1-1	TRBV6-1	TRBD1	medium-sized	TGTGCCAGCAGTGAAGCAAGTACAGGGGTGGGGGCTTTCTTT	CASSEASTGVGAFF
TRBJ2-3	TRBV7-9	TRBD2	few	TGTGCCAGCAGCTTAGCGTGGGCTAGCGGGGGACCCACAGATACGCAGTATTTT	CASSLAWASGGPTDTQYF